These T cell receptor beta chains were read from a single sample in a study. One entry per CDR3 protein results from TCRdb running MiXCR on the 5' RACE reads. Here the sample spans tens of thousands of distinct CDR3 sequences, about 20% being singletons. Material for sequencing was Tregs sorted from blood. The origin of the receptors is a female donor with breast cancer. Both conserved end residues are part of each CDR3. The order of the fields is clone size, D gene, J gene, V gene, CDR3 protein, CDR3 DNA. D genes are given only for firm matches. Rows give clone size only sometimes, using once, few, many, or a class for an expanded clone.

clone size: NA
D gene: NA
J gene: TRBJ1-5
V gene: TRBV6-1
CDR3 protein: CASSVSGANQPQHF
CDR3 DNA: TGTGCCAGCAGTGTATCAGGGGCTAATCAGCCCCAGCATTTT

clone size: many
D gene: TRBD2
J gene: TRBJ2-5
V gene: TRBV10-3
CDR3 protein: CAINVGSGSQETQYF
CDR3 DNA: TGTGCCATCAACGTAGGTAGCGGGTCCCAAGAGACCCAGTACTTC

clone size: NA
D gene: NA
J gene: TRBJ2-1
V gene: TRBV5-1
CDR3 protein: CASGEIRVSSYNEQFF
CDR3 DNA: TGCGCCAGCGGCGAGATCAGAGTTAGCTCCTACAATGAGCAGTTCTTC

clone size: few
D gene: NA
J gene: TRBJ2-5
V gene: TRBV7-2
CDR3 protein: CASSWTAGETQYF
CDR3 DNA: TGTGCCAGCAGCTGGACAGCGGGAGAGACCCAGTACTTC

clone size: few
D gene: TRBD1
J gene: TRBJ2-7
V gene: TRBV7-9
CDR3 protein: CASRLTGTGGFEQYF
CDR3 DNA: TGTGCCAGCAGACTGACCGGGACAGGGGGTTTCGAGCAGTACTTC

clone size: few
D gene: TRBD2
J gene: TRBJ2-7
V gene: TRBV7-2
CDR3 protein: CASSLVWGSGSPYEQYF
CDR3 DNA: TGTGCCAGCAGCTTAGTATGGGGTAGCGGGAGCCCCTACGAGCAGTACTTC

clone size: many
D gene: TRBD1
J gene: TRBJ2-1
V gene: TRBV11-3
CDR3 protein: CASGTGGMNEQFF
CDR3 DNA: TGTGCCAGCGGGACAGGGGGGATGAATGAGCAGTTCTTC

clone size: many
D gene: TRBD1
J gene: TRBJ1-2
V gene: TRBV7-2
CDR3 protein: CASSQSEGAYYGYTF
CDR3 DNA: TGTGCCAGCAGTCAAAGCGAGGGGGCATACTATGGCTACACCTTC

clone size: NA
D gene: TRBD1
J gene: TRBJ1-5
V gene: TRBV3-1
CDR3 protein: CANHAKTKQGESNQPQHF
CDR3 DNA: TGTGCCAACCATGCGAAAACTAAACAGGGGGAGAGCAATCAGCCCCAGCATTTT

clone size: few
D gene: NA
J gene: TRBJ2-6
V gene: TRBV10-3
CDR3 protein: CAISDPSLGGANVLTF
CDR3 DNA: TGTGCCATCAGTGACCCCTCTTTAGGTGGGGCCAACGTCCTGACTTTC

clone size: many
D gene: NA
J gene: TRBJ2-3
V gene: TRBV7-9
CDR3 protein: CASSLAISTDTQYF
CDR3 DNA: TGTGCCAGCAGCTTAGCGATTAGCACAGATACGCAGTATTTT

clone size: NA
D gene: NA
J gene: TRBJ2-3
V gene: TRBV20-1
CDR3 protein: CSADLSIDTQYF
CDR3 DNA: TGCAGTGCAGACCTTTCAATAGATACGCAGTATTTT

clone size: few
D gene: NA
J gene: TRBJ1-1
V gene: TRBV20-1
CDR3 protein: CSADPGSSGTEAFF
CDR3 DNA: TGCAGTGCTGACCCGGGATCTTCTGGGACTGAAGCTTTCTTT

clone size: NA
D gene: TRBD2
J gene: TRBJ2-5
V gene: TRBV2
CDR3 protein: CASSEGASGDQETQYF
CDR3 DNA: TGTGCCAGCAGTGAAGGAGCTAGCGGGGACCAAGAGACCCAGTACTTC

clone size: few
D gene: NA
J gene: TRBJ1-4
V gene: TRBV7-9
CDR3 protein: CASSLEAEKLFF
CDR3 DNA: TGTGCCAGCAGCTTAGAAGCTGAAAAACTGTTTTTT

clone size: NA
D gene: NA
J gene: TRBJ2-2
V gene: TRBV12-3/TRBV12-4
CDR3 protein: CASRKTTATGELFF
CDR3 DNA: TGTGCCAGCAGGAAAACGACTGCCACCGGGGAGCTGTTTTTT

clone size: many
D gene: NA
J gene: TRBJ2-1
V gene: TRBV5-1
CDR3 protein: CASSLSRGHNEQFF
CDR3 DNA: TGCGCCAGCAGCTTGTCTAGGGGACACAATGAGCAGTTCTTC

clone size: NA
D gene: NA
J gene: TRBJ1-1
V gene: TRBV30
CDR3 protein: CAWSVETLEDTEAFF
CDR3 DNA: TGTGCCTGGAGTGTAGAGACACTCGAGGACACTGAAGCTTTCTTT

clone size: few
D gene: NA
J gene: TRBJ2-5
V gene: TRBV10-2
CDR3 protein: CASSFGPDARGETQYF
CDR3 DNA: TGCGCCAGCAGCTTTGGACCCGACGCGAGGGGAGAGACCCAGTACTTC

clone size: many
D gene: TRBD2
J gene: TRBJ2-3
V gene: TRBV6-4
CDR3 protein: CASSDSREPGDTQYF
CDR3 DNA: TGTGCCAGCAGTGACTCGCGGGAGCCGGGAGATACGCAGTATTTT

clone size: NA
D gene: TRBD2
J gene: TRBJ2-7
V gene: TRBV12-3/TRBV12-4
CDR3 protein: CASSLSGLAHEQYF
CDR3 DNA: TGTGCCAGCAGTTTATCCGGACTAGCCCACGAGCAGTACTTC

clone size: NA
D gene: NA
J gene: TRBJ2-3
V gene: TRBV9
CDR3 protein: CASSVGGLTSGPTDTQYF
CDR3 DNA: TGTGCCAGCAGCGTAGGGGGACTCACCTCGGGACCCACAGATACGCAGTATTTT